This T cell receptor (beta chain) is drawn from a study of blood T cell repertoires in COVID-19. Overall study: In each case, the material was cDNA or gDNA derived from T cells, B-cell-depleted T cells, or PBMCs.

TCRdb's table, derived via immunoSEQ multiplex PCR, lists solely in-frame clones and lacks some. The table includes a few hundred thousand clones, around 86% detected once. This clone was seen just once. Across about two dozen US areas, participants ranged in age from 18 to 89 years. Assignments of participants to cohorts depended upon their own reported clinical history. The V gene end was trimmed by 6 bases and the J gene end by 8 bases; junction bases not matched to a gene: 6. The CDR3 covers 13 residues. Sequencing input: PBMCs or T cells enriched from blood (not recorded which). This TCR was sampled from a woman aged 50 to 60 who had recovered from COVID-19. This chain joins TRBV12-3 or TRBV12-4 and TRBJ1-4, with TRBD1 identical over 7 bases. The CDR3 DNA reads TGTGCCAGCAGCCTCCGGGACAGCGAAAAACTGTTTTTT. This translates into CASSLRDSEKLFF.